This T cell receptor (beta chain) was captured in a study of cytomegalovirus exposure and HLA in healthy donors. The CDR3 has 13 amino acids. V was clipped by 6 bases and J by 6 bases, with 11 bases between them. Germline CDR1 SGHNT, CDR2 YENEEA. Primers: 60 Vbeta forward and 13 Jbeta reverse. Profiled with immunoSEQ multiplex PCR; TCRdb holds only in-frame clones, not every one. The sample carries 150,000 to 200,000 clones, approximately 85% recorded once. The sequencing input was PBMCs. The receptor's source is a man between 18 and 29 years old in good health and CMV-seropositive. The chain has TRBV11-3 and TRBJ2-2, with D perhaps matching TRBD2 (5 bases). The CDR3 sequence is CASSSGVAGELFF. The CDR3, as DNA: TGTGCCAGCAGTTCCGGGGTGGCCGGGGAGCTGTTTTTT.